One and the same sample provided the 20 T cell receptor beta chains below, sequenced in a study of blood T cells in healthy people across ages. Combining a sample-barcoded 5' primer with a J-beta primer mix, a second PCR ran for 7 to 11 cycles. TCRdb ran MiXCR on the 5' RACE reads and lists one entry per CDR3 protein. Among around 780,000 distinct CDR3 sequences, approximately 60% were seen once, and the ten largest hold about 26%. Sequenced input: blood. The receptors were sampled from a man in his forties or fifties in good health.

The chain combines TRBV7-6 with TRBJ1-2; weak D call: TRBD1 (5 bases). CDR3 length: 13 residues. Germline lookup yields CDR1 SGHVS and CDR2 FNYEAQ. The germline V and J ends were trimmed by 3 bases and 8 bases, with 13 bases remaining between them. The DNA of the CDR3 is TGTGCCAGCAGCTTTAATCAGGGAGGAGGCTACACCTTC. Amino acids: CASSFNQGGGYTF.

The chain combines TRBV9 with TRBJ1-2; 7 bases line up with TRBD1. V dropped 4 bases and J dropped 4; count of bases not matched to a gene: 4. The germline CDR1 and CDR2 sequences are SGDLS and YYNGEE. This CDR3 spans 13 amino acids. As DNA, the CDR3 is TGTGCCAGCAGCCCCCGGGACAGCTATGGCTACACCTTC. The encoded protein is CASSPRDSYGYTF.

In DNA, the CDR3 is TGCGCCAGCCGAACGGGACAGGGGCGAAGCTCCTACAATGAGCAGTTCTTC. Its translation is CASRTGQGRSSYNEQFF. The chain recombines TRBV5-1 with TRBJ2-1; 10 positions agree with TRBD1. V was clipped by 7 bases and J by 0 bases; unmatched bases: 10. Germline values: CDR1 SGHRS, CDR2 YFSETQ. The CDR3 loop spans 17 amino acids.

The CDR3 region has the DNA TGTGCCAGCAGCTTGGGACAGATCACTGAAGCTTTCTTT. The encoded protein is CASSLGQITEAFF. This sequence joins TRBV9 and TRBJ1-1; TRBD1 agrees at 7 bases. Germline V gene data show CDR1 as SGDLS and CDR2 as YYNGEE. The CDR3 has 13 amino acids. The trim removed 4 bases at V and 4 bases at J, leaving 4 bases unmatched.

The CDR3 DNA follows: TGTGCCAGCAGTGAGTTGTATCGGGGTGGAACTGAAGCTTTCTTT. Amino acid sequence: CASSELYRGGTEAFF. V gene TRBV6-1 combines with J gene TRBJ1-1; no clear D. Germline loops: CDR1 MNHNS, CDR2 SASEGT. V shed 3 bases and J shed 5 bases, with 16 bases lying between them. This CDR3 contains 15 residues.

This chain connects TRBV20-1 to TRBJ2-3, with 10 bases identical to TRBD2. The CDR3 has 14 amino acids. Germline V gene lookup returns CDR1 DFQATT and CDR2 SNEGSKA (reference sequence). Germline trimming cut 6 bases from V and 5 bases from J; bases unmatched to any gene: 8. CDR3 region: CSAPESGGGDTQYF. CDR3 in DNA: TGCAGTGCGCCCGAGAGCGGGGGGGGAGATACGCAGTATTTT.

The rearrangement joins TRBV5-1 to TRBJ2-7; 7 nucleotides line up with TRBD2. The CDR3 totals 14 residues. V lost 0 bases, J lost 3 bases, and 3 bases stayed unmatched. Germline V CDR1 and CDR2: SGHRS, YFSETQ. CDR3 in DNA: TGCGCCAGCAGCTTGGGGTGGGGGGGCTACGAGCAGTACTTC. Its translation is CASSLGWGGYEQYF.

The gene calls are TRBV19 and TRBJ2-1, with unresolved D. The CDR3 is 15 residues long. The V end was cut by 1 base, the J end by 8 bases, with 15 bases between. Germline V gene sequence: CDR1 LNHDA, CDR2 SQIVND (reference sequence). CDR3 coding DNA: TGTGCCAGTAGTATAGGCGATAGACGGCTGCATGAGCAGTTCTTC. Translation gives CASSIGDRRLHEQFF. The whole variable domain, filled in from reference TRBV19 and TRBJ2-1, reads DGGITQSPKYLFRKEGQNVTLSCEQNLNHDAMYWYRQDPGQGLRLIYYSQIVNDFQKGDIAEGYSVSREKKESFPLTVTSAQKNPTAFYLCASSIGDRRLHEQFFGPGTRLTVL.

The V gene is TRBV7-3, the J gene TRBJ2-5; possible D gene TRBD2, 5 bases. This CDR3 is built from 13 residues. The V gene's germline CDR1 is SGHTA and CDR2 FQGTGA. Trimming removed 5 bases at V and 4 bases at J, with 11 bases between. CDR3 coding DNA: TGTGCCAGCAGCCGAGGGTTATTAGAGACCCAGTACTTC. Translating it yields CASSRGLLETQYF.

V gene TRBV27 combines with J gene TRBJ1-1, with a weak D call TRBD1 (6 bases). V lost 5 bases and J lost 6, with 13 bases in between. Germline V gives CDR1 MNHEY, CDR2 SMNVEV (reference sequence). The CDR3 has 13 amino acids. The CDR3: CASSPPTGAEAFF. The CDR3 DNA follows: TGTGCCAGCAGTCCACCGACAGGCGCTGAAGCTTTCTTT.

The rearrangement uses TRBV6-5 and TRBJ1-2; the D gene is possibly TRBD1 (5 bases). The CDR3 consists of 14 residues. With 2 bases removed from V and 2 bases from J, the gap between germline ends came to 9 bases. The V gene's germline CDR1 is MNHEY and CDR2 SVGAGI. The CDR3 DNA reads TGTGCCAGCAGTTACCCCCAGGGAAACTATGGCTACACCTTC. It is translated as CASSYPQGNYGYTF.

This clonotype showed up just a few times. This rearrangement joins TRBV7-8 to TRBJ2-4; D call uncertain. Trimming shortened V by 3 bases and J by 0 bases, and 12 bases separated the two germline ends. This CDR3 region has 16 residues. The germline V gene has CDR1 SGHVS and CDR2 FQNEAQ. The CDR3 protein is CASSFTVILAKNIQYF. CDR3 coding DNA: TGTGCCAGCAGCTTCACAGTCATCCTAGCCAAAAACATTCAGTACTTC.

On this clonotype: At one boundary the junction diverges from the germline segment, which might be a read error. V gene TRBV7-3 combines with J gene TRBJ2-1; 9 bases are a match to TRBD2. Germline lookup yields CDR1 SGHTA and CDR2 FQGTGA. CDR3 length: 15 amino acids. The CDR3 spells CASSLTAGGGNEQFF. The CDR3 nucleotides read TGTGCCAGCAGCCTAACAGCGGGGGGAGGGAATGAGCAGTTCTTC.

The chain uses TRBV20-1 and TRBJ1-4, with no clear D. The V and J ends lost 3 bases and 7 bases respectively, with 15 bases between them. The CDR3 is made up of 14 amino acids. CDR1 and CDR2 from the germline V gene are DFQATT and SNEGSKA (reference sequence). As DNA, the CDR3 is TGCAGTGCTAGTGACCTGTTTGGATTTGAAAAACTGTTTTTT. It specifies CSASDLFGFEKLFF.

The chain uses TRBV6-5 and TRBJ2-7; weak D call: TRBD2 (5 bases). CDR1 and CDR2 from the germline V gene are MNHEY and SVGAGI. V lost 0 bases and J lost 1, with 13 bases in between. CDR3 length: 16 amino acids. The CDR3 protein is CASSYSPGSSSYEQYF. The CDR3 DNA follows: TGTGCCAGCAGTTACTCACCTGGGAGTTCTTCCTACGAGCAGTACTTC.

The chain links TRBV11-2 to TRBJ2-2; D may match TRBD1 or TRBD2 (5 bases each). The germline V gene encodes CDR1 SGHAT and CDR2 FQNNGV. The CDR3 has 16 residues. Trimming stripped 4 bases from V and 3 bases from J, with 15 bases between. The CDR3 spells CASSSTQGEDTGELFF. The CDR3 bases are TGTGCCAGCAGCTCAACGCAGGGAGAGGACACCGGGGAGCTGTTTTTT.

The V gene is TRBV20-1, the J gene TRBJ2-5, with 9 bases fitting TRBD2. Looked up from germline, CDR1 is DFQATT and CDR2 is SNEGSKA (reference sequence). The length of the CDR3 is 14 residues. The trim removed 0 bases at V and 4 bases at J, leaving 3 bases unmatched. DNA for the CDR3: TGCAGTGCTAGAGATGGACTAGCGCTAGAGACCCAGTACTTC. This encodes CSARDGLALETQYF.

This chain connects TRBV5-5 to TRBJ2-4; D is unclear. Judging by the DNA end, TRBJ2-5 fits better; the J call may be wrong. Germline assignment: CDR1 SGHKS and CDR2 YYEKEE (reference sequence). CDR3 length: 15 residues. This CDR3 reads CASSFPLTGRETQYF. The CDR3 DNA reads TGTGCCAGCAGCTTTCCCTTGACCGGGCGGGAGACCCAGTACTTC.

The rearrangement uses TRBV11-2 and TRBJ2-7; a possible D gene is TRBD1 (7 bases). Trimming shortened V by 5 bases and J by 7 bases, and 21 bases separated the two germline ends. CDR1 is SGHAT and CDR2 is FQNNGV in the germline V gene. The CDR3 is made up of 15 amino acids. CDR3 protein: CASSPGAGGHNEQYF. The CDR3 nucleotides read TGTGCCAGCAGCCCGGGGGCAGGGGGGCACAATGAGCAGTACTTC.

This clonotype was observed a handful of times. The chain recombines TRBV6-2 or TRBV6-3 with TRBJ2-1; D is unclear. This CDR3 is built from 11 residues. CDR1 is MNHEY, CDR2 SVGEGT, per germline. The V gene lost 3 bases and the J gene lost 9 bases, with 6 bases spanning the gap. As DNA, the CDR3 is TGTGCCAGCAGTTATTGGGGTGAGCAGTTCTTC. Protein product: CASSYWGEQFF.